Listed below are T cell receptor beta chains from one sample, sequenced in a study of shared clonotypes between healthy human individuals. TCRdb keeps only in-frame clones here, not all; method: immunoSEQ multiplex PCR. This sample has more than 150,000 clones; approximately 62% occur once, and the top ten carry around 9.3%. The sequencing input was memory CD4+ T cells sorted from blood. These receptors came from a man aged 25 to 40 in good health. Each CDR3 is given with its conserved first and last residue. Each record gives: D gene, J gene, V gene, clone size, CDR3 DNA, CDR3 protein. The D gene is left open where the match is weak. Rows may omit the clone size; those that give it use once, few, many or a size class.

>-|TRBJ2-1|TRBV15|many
TGTGCCACCAGCAGAGAATATGAGCAGTTCTTC
CATSREYEQFF
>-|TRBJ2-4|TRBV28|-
TGTGCCAGCAGTTCAGGGAATAACAAAAACATTCAGTACTTC
CASSSGNNKNIQYF
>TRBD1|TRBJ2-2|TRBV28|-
TGTGCCAGCAGTCCTAAACTCACCTTGACAGGGGCCATGCTGTTTTTT
CASSPKLTLTGAMLFF
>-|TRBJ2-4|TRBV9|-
TGTGCCAGCAGCGTAGAGGGCCACGATGGGGACATTCAGTACTTC
CASSVEGHDGDIQYF
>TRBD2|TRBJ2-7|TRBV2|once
TGTGCCAGCAGTGAAGAGGGTATTAGCGGGAGCGAGCAGTACTTC
CASSEEGISGSEQYF
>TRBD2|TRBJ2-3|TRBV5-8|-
TGTGCCAGCAGCAAGGGGACTAGCGGGAGTTCCGATACGCAGTATTTT
CASSKGTSGSSDTQYF
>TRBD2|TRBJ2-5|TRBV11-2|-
TGTGCCAGCAGCGGGACTAGGTCAGCCCAAGAGACCCAGTACTTC
CASSGTRSAQETQYF
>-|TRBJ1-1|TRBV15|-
TGTGCCACCAGCAGAGATAACACGGTGCGTACGGCTTTCTTT
CATSRDNTVRTAFF
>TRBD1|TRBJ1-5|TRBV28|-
TGTGCCAGCAGTTTGACAGGGGGTAATCAGCCCCAGCATTTT
CASSLTGGNQPQHF
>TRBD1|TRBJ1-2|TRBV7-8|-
TGTGCCAGCAGCCCTAGGGACAGCCACGGCTACACCTTC
CASSPRDSHGYTF
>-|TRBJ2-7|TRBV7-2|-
TGTGCCAGCAGCCCACCGTTTAGGTGGGGCAACGAGCAGTACTTC
CASSPPFRWGNEQYF
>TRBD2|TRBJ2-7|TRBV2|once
TGTGCCAGCAGACTAGCGGGAGGCACCTACGAGCAGTACTTC
CASRLAGGTYEQYF
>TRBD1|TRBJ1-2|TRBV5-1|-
TGCGCCAGCAGTTTGACAGGGTCCTACCCGAACTATGGCTACACCTTC
CASSLTGSYPNYGYTF
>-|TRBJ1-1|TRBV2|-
TGTGCCAGCAGAGACCGGGGAATACAAGCTTTCTTT
CASRDRGIQAFF
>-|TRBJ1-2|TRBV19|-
TGTGCCAGTGGCAGGGCCGGAATTAACTATGGCTACACCTTC
CASGRAGINYGYTF
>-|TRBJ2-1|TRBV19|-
TGTGCCAGTAGTCACCCGGTCTCCTACAATGAGCAGTTCTTC
CASSHPVSYNEQFF
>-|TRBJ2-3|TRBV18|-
TGTGCCAGCTCAACATCCCCCGGCGTGGGAGTAGGTGATACGCAGTATTTT
CASSTSPGVGVGDTQYF
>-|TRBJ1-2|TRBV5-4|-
TGTGCCAGCAGCTTAGGGCAAAATAACTATGGCTACACCTTC
CASSLGQNNYGYTF
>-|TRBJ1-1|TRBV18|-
TGTGCCAGCTCTCTCTCTTCTCGGGACACTGAAGCTTTCTTT
CASSLSSRDTEAFF
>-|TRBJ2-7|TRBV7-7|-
TGTGCTAGCAGCCTGGGACTGATCTACGAGCAGTACTTC
CASSLGLIYEQYF
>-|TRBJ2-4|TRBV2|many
TGTGCCAGCACACGTCAAAGCAAAAACATTCAGTACTTC
CASTRQSKNIQYF
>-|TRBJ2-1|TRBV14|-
TGTGCCAGCAGCCCTAAGATCGGGTCGGGAGTCCCCTACAATGAGCAGTTCTTC
CASSPKIGSGVPYNEQFF
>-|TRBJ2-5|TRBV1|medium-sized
TGCACCAGCAGCCAAGTCAGGGAAGAGACCCAGTACTTC
CTSSQVREETQYF
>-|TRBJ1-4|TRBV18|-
TGTGCCAGCTCCCGAGGGTGGGAGGAAAAACTGTTTTTT
CASSRGWEEKLFF
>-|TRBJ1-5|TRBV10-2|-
TGCGCCAGCAGTGAGTCGCCTGGAAATAGCAATCAGCCCCAGCATTTT
CASSESPGNSNQPQHF
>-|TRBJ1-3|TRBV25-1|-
TGTGCCAGCAGTGACCCAAGCTCTGGAAACACCATATATTTT
CASSDPSSGNTIYF
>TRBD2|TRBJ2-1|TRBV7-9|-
TGTGCCAGCGGGCGGGAGGGGGGTGAGCAGTTCTTC
CASGREGGEQFF
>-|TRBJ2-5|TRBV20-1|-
TGCAGTGCTAGGTTCATAGAGACCCAGTACTTC
CSARFIETQYF
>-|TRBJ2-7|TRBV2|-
TGTGCCAGCAGTGAAGCGGGATTTCGCTCCTACGAGCAGTACTTC
CASSEAGFRSYEQYF
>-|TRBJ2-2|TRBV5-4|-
TGTGCCAGCAGCTTGGGGGCAGGGTACACCGGGGAGCTGTTTTTT
CASSLGAGYTGELFF
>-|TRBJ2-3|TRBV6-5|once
TGTGCCAGCAGTTCTTCCACAGATACGCAGTATTTT
CASSSSTDTQYF
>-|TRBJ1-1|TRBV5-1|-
TGCGCCAGCAGCTTGGCCGGAGCCGCCTCAAGCACTGAAGCTTTCTTT
CASSLAGAASSTEAFF
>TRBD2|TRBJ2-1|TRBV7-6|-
TGTGCCAGCAGGTCGCTAGCGGGAGGGAACAATGAGCAGTTCTTC
CASRSLAGGNNEQFF
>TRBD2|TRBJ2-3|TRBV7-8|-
TGTGCCAGCAGCTTGGGACTAGCGGGAGTAATTGGCACAGATACGCAGTATTTT
CASSLGLAGVIGTDTQYF
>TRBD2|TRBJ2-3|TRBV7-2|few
TGTGCCAGCAGCCACCTAAGCGGGAGGGGGTTTACAGATACGCAGTATTTT
CASSHLSGRGFTDTQYF
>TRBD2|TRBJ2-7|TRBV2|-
TGTGCCAGCAGTGATTTAGCGGGCTTTTACGAGCAGTACTTC
CASSDLAGFYEQYF
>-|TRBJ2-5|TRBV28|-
TGTGCCAGCAGTTTAGCGCAGGTGAAGACCCAGTACTTC
CASSLAQVKTQYF
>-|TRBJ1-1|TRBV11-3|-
TGTGCCAGCAGCTTAGAGGGAGGCGGTGAAGCTTTTTTT
CASSLEGGGEAFF
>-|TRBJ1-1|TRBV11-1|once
TGTGCCAGCAGCTATACCAAGATGATACAGTGGGGGTCCGTCGTAGCTTTCTTT
CASSYTKMIQWGSVVAFF
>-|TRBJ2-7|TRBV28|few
TGTGCCAGCAGTTCCCCAGAGACCTACGAGCAGTACTTC
CASSSPETYEQYF
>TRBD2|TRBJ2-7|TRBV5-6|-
TGTGCCAGCAGGGAAATTGGACTAGCGGGAGGGGAGCAGTACTTC
CASREIGLAGGEQYF
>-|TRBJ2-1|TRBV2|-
TGTGCCAGCAGTGCCCAGCGGGCCCCCTACAATGAGCAGTTCTTC
CASSAQRAPYNEQFF
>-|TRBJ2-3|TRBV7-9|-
TGTGCCAGCAGCCCTCGCGGCCCAGATACGCAGTATTTT
CASSPRGPDTQYF
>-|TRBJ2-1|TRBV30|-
TGTGCCTGGTTCCGAGGGAACAATGAGCAGTTCTTC
CAWFRGNNEQFF
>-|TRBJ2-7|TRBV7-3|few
TGTGCCAGCAGCTTAGAGCCGAGGTTAGAGCAGTACTTC
CASSLEPRLEQYF
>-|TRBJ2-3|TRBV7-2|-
TGTGCCAGCAGCCTTACGTATCACACAGATACGCAGTATTTT
CASSLTYHTDTQYF